The 2 T cell receptor beta chains below all came from one sample that was sequenced in a study of radiotherapy plus CTLA-4 blockade in lung cancer (dated by TCRdb to the late 2010s). Libraries were prepared through the immunoSEQ multiplex PCR assay. The clones in this table, taken by TCRdb from immuneACCESS, are in-frame only. Not every clone is retained; where verified, under half of the shortfall comes from an unresolved V gene, and the cause of the rest is unknown. The sample table contains about 48,000 clones; only one count was recorded for approximately 86% of them. The ten most abundant clones make up less than 20% of the sample. The sample in question was peripheral blood, obtained from a patient treated with radiotherapy plus ipilimumab. These receptors came from a human donor with non-small cell lung cancer that progressed on radiotherapy plus ipilimumab. Some clones in this sample may be carry-over from other donors' samples.

This clone was counted between two and nine times. The genes are TRBV4-3 and TRBJ2-1, with 7 positions matching TRBD1. V lost 4 bases, J lost 6 bases, and 9 bases stayed unmatched. The CDR3 runs 15 residues. Germline assignment: CDR1 LGHNA and CDR2 YSLEER. The CDR3 DNA is TGCGCCAGCAGCCCAGGACAGGAAATCTTCAATGAGCAGTTCTTC. The encoded protein is CASSPGQEIFNEQFF.

This clone was observed a few times. This chain links TRBV30 with TRBJ1-5; 8 nucleotides agree with TRBD1. This CDR3 is built from 14 residues. Germline CDR1 and CDR2: GTSNPN and SVGIG (reference sequence). CDR3 nucleotides: TGTGCTATGGATATGGGACAGGCTCGGCTCCCCCAGCATTTT. Its protein is CAMDMGQARLPQHF.